The 2 T cell receptor beta chains given below trace back to one sample, sequenced in a study of cytomegalovirus exposure and HLA in healthy donors. PCR primers comprised 60 Vbeta and 13 Jbeta primers. Assay: immunoSEQ multiplex PCR; the TCRdb copy retains only in-frame clones and omits some. The data contain 150,000 to 200,000 clones, 65% to 70% of them singletons. Sequencing was carried out using PBMCs. Receptors were obtained from a young woman in good health and CMV-seropositive.

The V and J genes are TRBV5-1 and TRBJ1-3, with unresolved D. CDR3 size: 17 residues. V was cut by 2 bases and J by 0 bases, with 15 bases left in between. In germline, CDR1 is SGHRS, CDR2 YFSETQ. DNA for the CDR3: TGCGCCAGCAGCTTAAAATCTGCGGCGGACTCTGGAAACACCATATATTTT. Protein sequence: CASSLKSAADSGNTIYF.

The V and J genes are TRBV19 and TRBJ2-7; 8 bases map to TRBD1. V gave up 3 bases and J gave up 5 bases; unmatched junction bases: 9. In germline, CDR1 is LNHDA, CDR2 SQIVND (reference sequence). The CDR3 covers 15 residues. CDR3: CASSMVTRGQNEQYF. Here the CDR3 DNA reads TGTGCCAGTAGTATGGTCACCAGGGGGCAAAACGAGCAGTACTTC.